The 20 T cell receptor beta chains below come from one sample, sequenced in a study of technical replicates of blood from a few donors. Profiled with immunoSEQ multiplex PCR; TCRdb holds only in-frame clones, not every one. The repertoire includes tens of thousands of clones, roughly nine tenths of them detected once, and roughly 4.5% sits in the top ten. The specimen sequenced was PBMCs. All receptors come from a human donor in good health. Some clones in this sample may be carry-over from other donors' samples.

The rearrangement joins TRBV7-2 to TRBJ2-1; 10 bases match TRBD2. The CDR3 covers 15 residues. CDR1 SGHTA and CDR2 FQGNSA come from the germline V gene. With 1 base clipped from V and 8 bases from J, the junction kept 5 bases outside the gene matches. CDR3 coding DNA: TGTGCCAGCAGCTTAGTTCGAGCGGGAGGGCATGAGCAGTTCTTC. Translating it yields CASSLVRAGGHEQFF.

The CDR3 sequence is CASSLQGLAAYEQYF. DNA of the CDR3: TGTGCCAGTAGTCTTCAGGGACTAGCGGCATACGAGCAGTACTTC. The rearrangement uses TRBV19 and TRBJ2-7, with 11 bases aligning to TRBD2. This CDR3 spans 15 amino acids. CDR1 is LNHDA, CDR2 SQIVND, per germline (reference sequence). Trimming at V came to 5 bases and at J to 4 bases, leaving 7 bases not matched to a gene.

V gene TRBV9 combines with J gene TRBJ2-3, with TRBD2 matching 8 bases. Losses at the gene ends were 4 bases for V and 2 bases for J; bases not matched to a gene: 6. Germline V gene lookup returns CDR1 SGDLS and CDR2 YYNGEE. The CDR3 runs 15 residues. The chain's CDR3 is CASSRLATYTDTQYF. The CDR3 DNA is TGTGCCAGCAGCAGACTAGCGACCTACACAGATACGCAGTATTTT.

The chain carries TRBV2 and TRBJ2-3, with TRBD1 matching 8 bases. The CDR3 spans 16 residues. Germline V gene lookup returns CDR1 SNHLY and CDR2 FYNNEI. The V gene end was trimmed by 6 bases and the J gene end by 3 bases; junction bases not matched to a gene: 11. The CDR3 loop reads CASRDDRGLGTDTQYF. CDR3 DNA: TGTGCCAGCAGAGACGACAGGGGACTTGGGACAGATACGCAGTATTTT.

The V call is TRBV5-4, the J call TRBJ1-6, with 9 bases matching TRBD1. The CDR3 consists of 17 residues. Unmatched junction bases numbered 5, after V lost 4 bases and J lost 0 bases. The germline gives CDR1 SGHNT, CDR2 YYREEE (reference sequence). The CDR3 loop reads CASSIGTGSSYNSPLHF. The CDR3 region has the DNA TGTGCCAGCAGCATAGGGACAGGGAGCTCCTATAATTCACCCCTCCACTTT.

This clone was seen only once. The chain recombines TRBV10-3 with TRBJ2-5, with unresolved D. This CDR3 contains 14 residues. V dropped 0 bases and J dropped 5 bases, with 10 bases sitting between them. Germline lookup yields CDR1 ENHRY and CDR2 SYGVKD. The DNA for the CDR3 is TGTGCCATCAGTGAGTCCGACCAGAGGGAGACCCAGTACTTC. It codes for CAISESDQRETQYF.

The chain is built from TRBV7-2 and TRBJ2-5; 8 bases match TRBD2. The CDR3 runs 15 residues. The V segment lost 2 bases and the J segment 1 base; nucleotides outside the gene matches: 3. CDR1 and CDR2 from the germline V gene are SGHTA and FQGNSA. The CDR3 region has the DNA TGTGCCAGCAGCTTAACCGGGACTAGCCAAGAGACCCAGTACTTC. Its translation: CASSLTGTSQETQYF.

The chain uses TRBV9 and TRBJ1-1; no firm D call. The CDR3 is 17 residues long. Per the germline V gene, CDR1 is SGDLS and CDR2 is YYNGEE. V was clipped by 0 bases and J by 5 bases, with 20 bases between them. The CDR3 sequence: CASSVVSGLRGGTEAFF. As DNA, the CDR3 is TGTGCCAGCAGCGTAGTTTCAGGACTTCGAGGAGGAACTGAAGCTTTCTTT. Full variable domain (rest looked up from reference TRBV9 and TRBJ1-1): DSGVTQTPKHLITATGQRVTLRCSPRSGDLSVYWYQQSLDQGLQFLIQYYNGEERAKGNILERFSAQQFPDLHSELNLSSLELGDSALYFCASSVVSGLRGGTEAFFGQGTRLTVV.

The J gene is TRBJ1-6, the V gene TRBV2; the D gene is possibly TRBD1 (6 bases). The germline CDR1 and CDR2 sequences are SNHLY and FYNNEI. The germline V and J ends were trimmed by 6 bases and 14 bases, with 17 bases remaining between them. The CDR3 has 13 amino acids. The CDR3 loop reads CASRTDSFWALHF. CDR3 sequence (DNA): TGTGCCAGCAGAACGGACAGTTTTTGGGCCCTCCACTTT. The complete variable domain, with remaining parts taken from reference TRBV2 and TRBJ1-6, reads EPEVTQTPSHQVTQMGQEVILRCVPISNHLYFYWYRQILGQKVEFLVSFYNNEISEKSEIFDDQFSVERPDGSNFTLKIRSTKLEDSAMYFCASRTDSFWALHFGNGTRLTVT.

Regarding this clone: A far larger clone is a single base away, which makes a read error likely. Different DNA sequences within this sample yield the same CDR3. This chain uses TRBV19 with TRBJ1-1; maybe TRBD1 (5 bases). The CDR3 is made up of 13 amino acids. From germline, CDR1 is LNHDA and CDR2 SQIVND (reference sequence). V was cut by 3 bases and J by 4 bases, with 9 bases left in between. CDR3 sequence (DNA): TGTGCCAGTAGTATTGGGGGAGGCACTGAAGCTTTCTTT. This translates into CASSIGGGTEAFF.

The V call is TRBV7-9, the J call TRBJ1-2; possibly TRBD1 for D (5 bases). The CDR3 spans 14 residues. The germline V and J ends were trimmed by 5 bases and 2 bases, with 12 bases remaining between them. Germline CDR1 SEHNR, CDR2 FQNEAQ (reference sequence). The CDR3: CASSQGGQNYGYTF. CDR3 in DNA: TGTGCCAGCAGCCAGGGAGGTCAGAACTATGGCTACACCTTC.

This chain uses TRBV30 with TRBJ2-1; no reliable D call. There are 12 residues in the CDR3. CDR1 is GTSNPN, CDR2 SVGIG, per germline (reference sequence). V was clipped by 2 bases and J by 6 bases, with 8 bases between them. CDR3 in DNA: TGTGCCTGGAGTTTAGTCTCCAATGAGCAGTTCTTC. It is translated as CAWSLVSNEQFF.

V usage is TRBV7-3 and J usage is TRBJ2-1; possible D gene TRBD1, 6 bases. The CDR3 contains 14 residues. Germline CDR1 is SGHTA and CDR2 is FQGTGA. V was trimmed by 5 bases and J by 9 bases, leaving 17 bases between them. CDR3 in amino acids: CASSPYGQPREQFF. In DNA form, the CDR3 reads TGTGCCAGCAGCCCCTACGGACAGCCTCGTGAGCAGTTCTTC.

The chain links TRBV5-4 to TRBJ1-1; 8 bases align to TRBD1. After removal of 2 bases from V and 9 bases from J, the junction contained 6 bases not matched to a gene. This CDR3 region has 13 residues. CDR1 SGHNT and CDR2 YYREEE come from the germline V gene (reference sequence). This CDR3 reads CASSFRGTGQAFF. DNA for the CDR3: TGTGCCAGCAGCTTTAGGGGGACAGGACAAGCTTTCTTT.

J is TRBJ2-7 and V is TRBV6-1; 8 nucleotides match TRBD2. The CDR3 covers 15 residues. The junction had 5 bases not matched to a gene; V was cut back by 4 bases and J by 0 bases. Germline V gene lookup returns CDR1 MNHNS and CDR2 SASEGT. The chain's CDR3 is CASSGGTRLSYEQYF. The CDR3 DNA follows: TGTGCCAGCAGTGGCGGGACTAGACTCTCCTACGAGCAGTACTTC.

The V gene is TRBV9, the J gene TRBJ2-7; D possibly corresponds to TRBD2 (6 bases). The CDR3 runs 15 residues. The germline gives CDR1 SGDLS, CDR2 YYNGEE. Trimming stripped 0 bases from V and 0 bases from J, with 10 bases between. The CDR3 DNA reads as TGTGCCAGCAGCGTAGAGGCGGGAAACTCCTACGAGCAGTACTTC. Residues: CASSVEAGNSYEQYF. The whole variable domain, remainder taken from reference TRBV9 and TRBJ2-7, is DSGVTQTPKHLITATGQRVTLRCSPRSGDLSVYWYQQSLDQGLQFLIQYYNGEERAKGNILERFSAQQFPDLHSELNLSSLELGDSALYFCASSVEAGNSYEQYFGPGTRLTVT.

This clone came up a few times. J is TRBJ1-1 and V is TRBV18; TRBD1 might be the D (5 bases). Trimming left V 3 bases short and J 6 bases short, with 8 bases between. From germline, CDR1 is KGHSH and CDR2 LQKENI. The CDR3 is 12 amino acids. The CDR3 here is CASSPQGAEAFF. CDR3 DNA sequence: TGTGCCAGCTCACCCCAGGGTGCTGAAGCTTTCTTT.

The chain joins TRBV5-8 to TRBJ2-3; D is perhaps TRBD2 (5 bases). Germline values: CDR1 SGHTS, CDR2 YDEGEE. The V gene lost 5 bases and the J gene lost 3 bases, with 19 bases spanning the gap. The CDR3 spans 16 residues. The CDR3 DNA reads as TGTGCCAGCAGTCAGGCCCAGCGGAAGGGAACAGATACGCAGTATTTT. It codes for CASSQAQRKGTDTQYF.

The rearrangement joins TRBV19 to TRBJ1-4, with D possibly TRBD1 on 6 matching bases. Germline lookup yields CDR1 LNHDA and CDR2 SQIVND (reference sequence). Trimming removed 7 bases from V and 7 bases from J, with 16 bases in between. This CDR3 comprises 14 residues. The CDR3 sequence is CASTGVQGSEKLFF. CDR3 coding DNA: TGTGCCAGTACCGGGGTACAGGGCTCTGAAAAACTGTTTTTT.

The V call is TRBV4-2, the J call TRBJ1-2; no reliable D call. CDR1 and CDR2 from the germline V gene are LGHNA and YNFKEQ. Trimming took off 4 bases at V and 4 bases at J, with 16 bases between the two ends. The CDR3 covers 15 residues. CDR3 nucleotide sequence: TGTGCCAGCAGCCTCCAGGAGGGAGACCTCTATGGCTACACCTTC. It encodes CASSLQEGDLYGYTF.